This T cell receptor beta chain was profiled in a study of technical replicates of blood from a handful of donors (dated by TCRdb to about 2017). Libraries were prepared through the immunoSEQ multiplex PCR assay. The table comes from immuneACCESS by way of TCRdb, which keeps in-frame sequences with V and J called. Part of the clones is missing from these tables; in studies checked, under half for an unresolved V gene and the rest for unknown reasons. The sample has about 64,000 clones on record, 70% to 90% of them singletons. The ten largest make up 5% to 5.5% of the sample. Remarks on this clone: Its binding antigen is unknown. Per-base qualities were not stored, and no clone one base away is much larger.

V and J are trimmed by 0 bases and 6 bases, and the gene matches miss 8 bases of the junction. The CDR3 numbers 17 residues from cysteine through phenylalanine. Solely the CDR3 DNA is kept, with 51 bases framed from the first base. CDR1 SGHRS and CDR2 YFSETQ are derived from the germline V gene. The sample comprised PBMCs. This sequence was found in a human donor in good health. Some clones in this sample may be carry-over from other donors' samples. In this chain, TRBV5-1 is recombined with TRBJ2-2, and TRBD2 aligns with 10 junction nucleotides. The CDR3 protein: CASSLEEAGGLSGELFF. The DNA sequence is given as TGCGCCAGCAGCTTGGAGGAAGCGGGGGGGCTATCCGGGGAGCTGTTTTTT.